These 21 T cell receptor beta chains were sequenced from one sample in a study of beta chain features in type 1 diabetes. What was sequenced were expressed TCRB transcripts, since all of the isolated RNA had been reverse transcribed. The protocol was immunoSEQ multiplex PCR, while the TCRdb copy is restricted to in-frame clones and leaves out a portion. This table holds about 350,000 clones, 20% found once. Sequenced material: naive CD4+ T cells from blood. The receptors here all came from a woman aged 18-29 years in good health.

The CDR3 region has the DNA TGTGCCACCCAACAGGGACTAGTGAACACCGGGGAGCTGTTTTTT. Translation: CATQQGLVNTGELFF. The V call is TRBV15, the J call TRBJ2-2; 8 bases match TRBD2. Germline values: CDR1 LNHNV, CDR2 YYDKDF (reference sequence). With V trimmed by 8 bases and J by 1 base, 6 bases remained unmatched. This CDR3 has 15 residues. The complete variable domain, with remaining parts taken from reference TRBV15 and TRBJ2-2, reads DAMVIQNPRYQVTQFGKPVTLSCSQTLNHNVMYWYQQKSSQAPKLLFHYYDKDFNNEADTPDNFQSRRPNTSFCFLDIRSPGLGDTAMYLCATQQGLVNTGELFFGEGSRLTVL.

The rearrangement links TRBV4-2 to TRBJ2-7, with 11 bases that match TRBD2. Germline CDR1 LGHNA, CDR2 YNFKEQ. V was pared by 1 base and J by 1 base, with 3 bases of the junction left unmatched. This CDR3 is built from 16 residues. DNA of the CDR3: TGTGCCAGCAGCCAAGTTACTAGCGGGGGATCCTACGAGCAGTACTTC. Translation: CASSQVTSGGSYEQYF.

The CDR3 region is CASSLTASSYEQYF. DNA of the CDR3: TGTGCCAGCAGCTTGACTGCAAGCTCCTACGAGCAGTACTTC. The chain carries TRBV7-9 and TRBJ2-7, with D unclear. CDR1 is SEHNR, CDR2 FQNEAQ, per germline (reference sequence). Trimming stripped 3 bases from V and 0 bases from J, with 9 bases between. The CDR3 is 14 residues long.

The V gene is TRBV7-2, the J gene TRBJ2-3; TRBD1 matches 10 bases. CDR1 is SGHTA, CDR2 FQGNSA, per germline. V shed 6 bases, J shed 5 bases, and the junction held 8 bases outside the gene matches. This CDR3 has 15 residues. The chain's CDR3 is CASSRGQGKGDTQYF. The CDR3 DNA is TGTGCCAGCAGTCGGGGACAGGGGAAGGGAGATACGCAGTATTTT.

This clone turned up a few times. The gene calls are TRBV2 and TRBJ1-1; 7 bases match TRBD1. The CDR3 is made up of 15 amino acids. The J segment lost 0 bases and the V segment lost 5 bases, leaving 6 bases of the junction unmatched. Germline CDR1 reads SNHLY; CDR2 reads FYNNEI. Written as DNA, the CDR3 is TGTGCCAGCAGTCCGTCAGGGGGTATGAACACTGAAGCTTTCTTT. Protein: CASSPSGGMNTEAFF.

This clone was observed a few times. The gene calls are TRBV5-4 and TRBJ2-3; tentatively, D is TRBD1 (6 bases). Trimming cost V 4 bases and J 5 bases, with 14 bases left between them. The CDR3 consists of 14 residues. Germline assignment: CDR1 SGHNT and CDR2 YYREEE (reference sequence). In DNA, the CDR3 is TGTGCCAGCAGCCGGGGACAATCCGAAGATACGCAGTATTTT. Protein product: CASSRGQSEDTQYF.

V usage is TRBV5-1 and J usage is TRBJ1-1; D uncertain. The CDR3 is made up of 15 amino acids. The germline V and J ends were trimmed by 4 bases and 1 base, with 14 bases remaining between them. The germline CDR1 and CDR2 sequences are SGHRS and YFSETQ. Here the CDR3 DNA reads TGCGCCAGCAGCCCCCGGCTGGGAGAGAACACTGAAGCTTTCTTT. This encodes CASSPRLGENTEAFF.

The sample holds a few counts of this clone. The J gene is TRBJ2-5, the V gene TRBV15; D is possibly TRBD1 (6 bases). CDR3 size: 13 residues. Germline V lookup: CDR1 LNHNV, CDR2 YYDKDF (reference sequence). V was clipped by 1 base and J by 4 bases, with 7 bases between them. The CDR3 is CATSRAGAETQYF. The DNA of the CDR3 is TGTGCCACCAGCAGAGCAGGGGCAGAGACCCAGTACTTC.

The rearrangement links TRBV11-2 to TRBJ1-5; 7 bases map to TRBD1. This CDR3 is built from 15 residues. Germline V gives CDR1 SGHAT, CDR2 FQNNGV. V was pared by 2 bases and J by 1 base, with 2 bases of the junction left unmatched. The CDR3 protein is CASSLQGVSNQPQHF. As DNA, the CDR3 is TGTGCCAGCAGCTTACAGGGGGTAAGCAATCAGCCCCAGCATTTT.

The rearrangement links TRBV29-1 to TRBJ2-3, with a tentative D call TRBD1 (5 bases). Germline lookup yields CDR1 SQVTM and CDR2 ANQGSEA. The V and J ends lost 4 bases and 2 bases respectively, with 10 bases between them. This CDR3 has 13 residues. The DNA of the CDR3 is TGCAGCGTTGCCAGGGCGGACACAGATACGCAGTATTTT. Amino acid sequence: CSVARADTDTQYF.

The V and J genes are TRBV18 and TRBJ1-5, with TRBD1 matching over 8 bases. The ends lost 0 bases at V and 3 bases at J; junction bases unmatched: 10. The CDR3 spans 18 residues. Germline lookup yields CDR1 KGHSH and CDR2 LQKENI. The CDR3 bases are TGTGCCAGCTCACCACCGAGGGGTTCAGGGGGCATCAATCAGCCCCAGCATTTT. This sequence encodes CASSPPRGSGGINQPQHF.

In its sample, this clone was seen a few times. The chain is built from TRBV2 and TRBJ1-2, with a possible D match to TRBD1 (5 bases). This CDR3 comprises 12 residues. Per the germline V gene, CDR1 is SNHLY and CDR2 is FYNNEI. Trimming cost V 8 bases and J 8 bases, with 15 bases left between them. The CDR3 is CASEPNQGGYTF. CDR3 coding DNA: TGTGCCAGCGAACCTAACCAGGGAGGCTACACCTTC.

This clone was observed a few times. The chain couples TRBV2 to TRBJ2-7; tentatively, D is TRBD2 (6 bases). Germline CDR1 and CDR2: SNHLY and FYNNEI. CDR3 length: 13 residues. Trimming cost V 7 bases and J 3 bases, with 13 bases left between them. The CDR3 DNA reads TGTGCCAGCATCGTCGAGGAGGGCTACGAGCAGTACTTC. This translates into CASIVEEGYEQYF.

V is TRBV5-5 and J is TRBJ2-3, with D maybe TRBD1 (6 bases). CDR3 length: 15 residues. V was cut by 0 bases and J by 2 bases, with 10 bases left in between. Germline V gene lookup returns CDR1 SGHKS and CDR2 YYEKEE (reference sequence). CDR3 sequence (DNA): TGTGCCAGCAGCTTGGCGGGACACATCACAGATACGCAGTATTTT. It codes for CASSLAGHITDTQYF. The full variable domain, completed using reference TRBV5-5 and TRBJ2-3, is DAGVTQSPTHLIKTRGQQVTLRCSPISGHKSVSWYQQVLGQGPQFIFQYYEKEERGRGNFPDRFSARQFPNYSSELNVNALLLGDSALYLCASSLAGHITDTQYFGPGTRLTVL.

Written as DNA, the CDR3 is TGTGCCAGCAGTCGGGACTCGGGGACCCAGTACTTC. Protein: CASSRDSGTQYF. This chain connects TRBV5-4 to TRBJ2-5; possibly TRBD2 for D (6 bases). The germline V and J ends were trimmed by 5 bases and 7 bases, with 12 bases remaining between them. The CDR3 has 12 residues. Germline V gene sequence: CDR1 SGHNT, CDR2 YYREEE (reference sequence).

This clone was detected a few times. The V gene is TRBV7-2, the J gene TRBJ2-4; D not certain. Between the trimmed V and J ends, which lost 1 base and 7 bases, there was a span of 11 bases. This CDR3 spans 14 amino acids. Germline assignment: CDR1 SGHTA and CDR2 FQGNSA. CDR3 residues: CASSLGLEINIQYF. The CDR3 nucleotides read TGTGCCAGCAGCTTAGGATTGGAGATTAACATTCAGTACTTC.

This clone was seen a few times. This chain joins TRBV27 and TRBJ1-5, with 11 nucleotides matching TRBD1. V was clipped by 5 bases and J by 6 bases; unmatched bases: 3. The CDR3 is 14 amino acids. Germline V gene sequence: CDR1 MNHEY, CDR2 SMNVEV (reference sequence). The CDR3 DNA sequence: TGTGCCAGCAGTGGACAGGGGGCTGGTCAGCCCCAGCATTTT. This codes for CASSGQGAGQPQHF.

This clone has just a few counts. The chain carries TRBV30 and TRBJ1-6; D is ambiguous. The CDR3 is 16 amino acids. CDR1 is GTSNPN, CDR2 SVGIG, per germline (reference sequence). Trimming shortened V by 0 bases and J by 0 bases, and 9 bases separated the two germline ends. The CDR3 coding sequence is TGTGCCTGGAGTGTCGAAGTGAGCTCCTATAATTCACCCCTCCACTTT. Protein sequence: CAWSVEVSSYNSPLHF.

The rearrangement joins TRBV9 to TRBJ2-7; D is possibly TRBD1 (6 bases). The CDR3 contains 14 residues. V dropped 0 bases and J dropped 5 bases, with 12 bases sitting between them. Looked up from germline, CDR1 is SGDLS and CDR2 is YYNGEE. CDR3 sequence reads: CASSVATGSDEQYF. CDR3 DNA sequence: TGTGCCAGCAGCGTAGCCACAGGGAGCGACGAGCAGTACTTC.

This clone was seen only a few times. V gene TRBV5-1 combines with J gene TRBJ1-1, with a weak D call TRBD1 (5 bases). The V gene lost 0 bases and the J gene lost 3 bases, with 12 bases spanning the gap. Germline V gives CDR1 SGHRS, CDR2 YFSETQ. CDR3 length equals 15 residues. CDR3 in amino acids: CASSLVVGGDTEAFF. The CDR3 DNA reads TGCGCCAGCAGCTTGGTTGTGGGGGGGGACACTGAAGCTTTCTTT. Combining the CDR3 with reference TRBV5-1 and TRBJ1-1 gives the whole variable domain KAGVTQTPRYLIKTRGQQVTLSCSPISGHRSVSWYQQTPGQGLQFLFEYFSETQRNKGNFPGRFSGRQFSNSRSEMNVSTLELGDSALYLCASSLVVGGDTEAFFGQGTRLTVV.

In its sample, this clone was seen a few times. The rearrangement links TRBV5-1 to TRBJ2-1; 7 nucleotides align to TRBD1. From germline, CDR1 is SGHRS and CDR2 YFSETQ. The CDR3 consists of 14 residues. Losses at the gene ends were 1 base for V and 9 bases for J; bases not matched to a gene: 7. The CDR3 nucleotides read TGCGCCAGCAGCTTGTACAGGGGAGCAGCTGAGCAGTTCTTC. Translation gives CASSLYRGAAEQFF.